This T cell receptor (beta chain) was sequenced during a study of T cells after yellow fever vaccination. CDR1 and CDR2 (germline): MDHEN, SYDVKM. The CDR3 has 15 residues. The V end lost 5 bases, the J end lost 3 bases, and 17 bases lay between the germline ends. This clonotype has just a few counts. What it binds is not known. Study results and limitations: Bulk-population clonotypes that are abundant could appear as contaminants in FACS-sorted repertoires.

For TCR, cDNA came from 5'RACE template switching, which added a universal primer site and UMIs. Using its own MiXCR run on the 5' RACE reads, TCRdb lists one record per CDR3 protein. The data show fewer than 650,000 distinct CDR3 sequences, with 20% to 25% seen just once and around 17% held by the top ten. The sequence derives from a young man who received the YFV17D yellow fever vaccine. The chain couples TRBV28 to TRBJ2-7, with D perhaps matching TRBD1 (6 bases). Sequences were derived from PBMCs, sampled more than 20 days after the first yellow fever vaccination. CDR3 sequence (DNA): TGTGCCAGCAGTCAACCAGATACAGGGTTCTACGAGCAGTACTTC. Residues: CASSQPDTGFYEQYF. Looking up the rest from reference TRBV28 and TRBJ2-7 gives the full variable domain: DVKVTQSSRYLVKRTGEKVFLECVQDMDHENMFWYRQDPGLGLRLIYFSYDVKMKEKGDIPEGYSVSREKKERFSLILESASTNQTSMYLCASSQPDTGFYEQYFGPGTRLTVT.